The rows below give T cell receptor beta chains drawn from one sample of a study of blood T cell repertoires in COVID-19. The data were produced by immunoSEQ multiplex PCR, yet TCRdb's version contains in-frame clones alone and is incomplete. This table holds about 250,000 clones, around 90% found once. Source material: peripheral blood. The receptors derive from a woman in her fifties or sixties with COVID-19, enrolled during active disease. Each CDR3 is given with its conserved first and last residue. A D gene is named only where the DNA matches it firmly.

>15|TRBV25-1|NA
CASSEQGFSGNTIYF
>13|TRBV4-1|NA
CASSPRGDQPQHF
>13|TRBV11-2|NA
CASSFEGGQPQHF
>15|TRBV30|TRBD1
CAWSVGGQGSSPLHF
>15|TRBV6-5|TRBD1
CASRLTGTGTYGYTF
>13|TRBV6-5|TRBD1
CASRPRDRAVYTF
>14|TRBV7-2|TRBD1
CASSTDRGLYEQYF
>13|TRBV19|NA
CASSISQNYGYTF
>13|TRBV6-2/TRBV6-3|NA
CASSRGRSEKLFF
>13|TRBV29-1|NA
CSVEEQGSTEAFF
>15|TRBV7-2|TRBD2
CASSTRTSVSYEQYF
>15|TRBV6-2/TRBV6-3|NA
CASSYSTVEGQPQHF
>14|TRBV19|TRBD1
CASSTGQANYGYTF
>16|TRBV10-3|NA
CAISEGPRVGGNEQFF
>17|TRBV7-8|TRBD2
CASSLTLPGLEVHEQFF
>17|TRBV3-1/TRBV3-2|TRBD2
CASSQHPGLRLTNEQFF
>18|TRBV28|NA
CASSLFDFGRRSGNTIYF
>13|TRBV6-4|NA
CASSDTATGELFF
>16|TRBV2|NA
CASIPEVGQVGSPLHF
>12|TRBV27|NA
CASSGVNYGYTF
>14|TRBV5-4|NA
CASSLAGSGNTIYF
>15|TRBV4-2|NA
CASSQDPKGDQPQHF
>16|TRBV7-2|NA
CASSLGLGGRDYGYTF
>14|TRBV6-5|TRBD1
CASRVGTGGHEQYF
>16|TRBV18|TRBD1
CASSPPLQGLGSPLHF
>15|TRBV9|TRBD1
CASSAAGTGSYEQYF
>14|TRBV6-2/TRBV6-3|TRBD1
CASSRTGGNQPQHF
>14|TRBV19|TRBD2
CASSRGGDYNEQFF
>15|TRBV18|TRBD1
CASSRDNRGRETQYF
>12|TRBV25-1|NA
CASSDGNYGYTF
>14|TRBV6-6|NA
CASRTPGLSYEQYF